The next 18 T cell receptor beta chains were all read from a single sample in a study of OX40 agonist ivuxolimab in advanced cancers. Assay used: immunoSEQ multiplex PCR; TCRdb lists only in-frame clones, some missing. The sample lists tens of thousands of clones; 91% were seen once. This specimen consisted of CD4+ or CD8+ T cells sorted from blood, obtained in a trial of the OX40 agonist ivuxolimab. These receptors came from an adult with an advanced solid tumor such as melanoma, head and neck, liver or kidney cancer.

The chain has TRBV27 and TRBJ1-6; TRBD1 is a possible D gene (6 bases). Germline CDR1 reads MNHEY; CDR2 reads SMNVEV (reference sequence). The CDR3 loop spans 17 amino acids. The ends were cut back, 0 bases at V and 5 bases at J, with 14 bases in the middle. The CDR3: CASSLSGGNQDNSPLHF. The CDR3, as DNA: TGTGCCAGCAGTTTATCAGGGGGTAATCAGGATAATTCACCCCTCCACTTT.

The V gene is TRBV4-2, the J gene TRBJ2-2; tentative D call: TRBD2 (6 bases). Germline V gene lookup returns CDR1 LGHNA and CDR2 YNFKEQ. The CDR3 is 15 amino acids. Trimming stripped 1 base from V and 4 bases from J, with 10 bases between. CDR3 sequence: CASSQGRVGTGELFF. CDR3 in DNA: TGTGCCAGCAGCCAAGGGAGGGTAGGCACCGGGGAGCTGTTTTTT.

The chain recombines TRBV6-5 with TRBJ2-3, with D possibly called TRBD1 or TRBD2 (5 bases each). V gave up 6 bases and J gave up 2 bases, with 12 bases separating them. The germline CDR1 and CDR2 sequences are MNHEY and SVGAGI. The CDR3 extends over 14 amino acids. The CDR3 DNA sequence: TGTGCCAGCAGCCGGGACCTAGCCACAGATACGCAGTATTTT. This translates into CASSRDLATDTQYF.

The genes are TRBV5-6 and TRBJ1-5; D uncertain. The CDR3 contains 15 residues. Trimming pared 2 bases from V and 0 bases from J, leaving 9 bases between. The germline V gene encodes CDR1 SGHDT and CDR2 YYEEEE. Written as DNA, the CDR3 is TGTGCCAGCAGCTTCACCGGGATTAGCAATCAGCCCCAGCATTTT. Amino acid sequence: CASSFTGISNQPQHF.

Only one count was recorded for this clone. The rearrangement uses TRBV6-6 and TRBJ2-1, with D tentatively TRBD2 (6 bases). Germline V gene lookup returns CDR1 MNHNY and CDR2 SVGAGI (reference sequence). Between the trimmed V and J ends, which lost 2 bases and 7 bases, there was a span of 18 bases. This CDR3 contains 16 residues. CDR3 DNA sequence: TGTGCCAGCAGTTACCCCGGGTTTGGGGCGGGGAATGAGCAGTTCTTC. It yields the protein CASSYPGFGAGNEQFF.

The J gene is TRBJ1-3, the V gene TRBV5-8; unclear D gene. This CDR3 is built from 15 residues. V was cut by 4 bases and J by 0 bases, with 11 bases left in between. CDR1 is SGHTS and CDR2 is YDEGEE in the germline V gene. The CDR3 sequence: CASSLSANSGNTIYF. CDR3 nucleotides: TGTGCCAGCAGCCTATCAGCCAACTCTGGAAACACCATATATTTT. Full variable domain (rest looked up from reference TRBV5-8 and TRBJ1-3): EAGVTQSPTHLIKTRGQQATLRCSPISGHTSVYWYQQALGLGLQFLLWYDEGEERNRGNFPPRFSGRQFPNYSSELNVNALELEDSALYLCASSLSANSGNTIYFGEGSWLTVV.

V usage is TRBV11-3 and J usage is TRBJ2-5, with 10 positions matching TRBD1. Germline V gene data show CDR1 as SGHNT and CDR2 as YENEEA. This CDR3 is 13 amino acids long. V shed 8 bases, J shed 6 bases, and the junction held 6 bases outside the gene matches. The CDR3 here is CASARDRGQTQYF. The DNA of the CDR3 is TGTGCCAGCGCCCGGGACAGGGGTCAGACCCAGTACTTC.

The chain has TRBV7-8 and TRBJ2-2, with D possibly being TRBD1 (5 bases). Germline CDR1 is SGHVS and CDR2 is FQNEAQ. V was shortened by 1 base and J by 4 bases, with 10 bases between the two germline ends. The CDR3 consists of 15 residues. The CDR3 region is CASSLVQGGTGELFF. DNA of the CDR3: TGTGCCAGCAGCTTAGTTCAGGGTGGCACCGGGGAGCTGTTTTTT.

This rearrangement joins TRBV27 to TRBJ2-7; TRBD2 might be the D (6 bases). The CDR3 consists of 16 residues. Germline V gene sequence: CDR1 MNHEY, CDR2 SMNVEV (reference sequence). Trimming stripped 2 bases from V and 2 bases from J, with 16 bases between. Here the CDR3 reads CASSLTTSFGAYEQYF. The CDR3 DNA sequence: TGTGCCAGCAGTTTAACGACTAGTTTTGGAGCCTACGAGCAGTACTTC.

The rearrangement links TRBV2 to TRBJ1-1; 8 nucleotides line up with TRBD1. This CDR3 contains 16 residues. J was trimmed by 7 bases and V by 3 bases; bases with no gene match: 13. The germline V gene has CDR1 SNHLY and CDR2 FYNNEI. CDR3 protein: CASSEGQGAEIHEAFF. Written as DNA, the CDR3 is TGTGCCAGCAGTGAGGGGCAGGGGGCGGAGATACATGAAGCTTTCTTT. The variable domain in full, with the rest retrieved from reference TRBV2 and TRBJ1-1, is EPEVTQTPSHQVTQMGQEVILRCVPISNHLYFYWYRQILGQKVEFLVSFYNNEISEKSEIFDDQFSVERPDGSNFTLKIRSTKLEDSAMYFCASSEGQGAEIHEAFFGQGTRLTVV.

This chain connects TRBV27 to TRBJ2-7; 12 bases are a match to TRBD1. V shed 7 bases, J shed 7 bases, and the junction held 11 bases outside the gene matches. The CDR3 length is 15 residues. Germline lookup yields CDR1 MNHEY and CDR2 SMNVEV (reference sequence). The CDR3 protein is CASISPGQGAKEQYF. The CDR3 coding sequence is TGTGCCAGCATTTCCCCGGGACAGGGGGCGAAGGAGCAGTACTTC.

The CDR3 nucleotides read TGTGCCAGCAGCTTAAGGAGTATAACGGGAGGGCCTAATGGTGAGCAGTTCTTC. Its translation: CASSLRSITGGPNGEQFF. V gene TRBV11-1 combines with J gene TRBJ2-1; TRBD2 matches at 8 bases. V was pared by 2 bases and J by 9 bases, with 18 bases of the junction left unmatched. CDR1 SGHAT and CDR2 FQDESV come from the germline V gene (reference sequence). The CDR3 runs to 18 residues.

Only a few counts were recorded for this clone. The gene calls are TRBV12-5 and TRBJ1-5; 7 nucleotides agree with TRBD1. Germline V gives CDR1 LGHNT, CDR2 FRNRAP. The CDR3 runs to 14 residues. V shed 0 bases, J shed 12 bases, and the junction held 8 bases outside the gene matches. CDR3 loop: CASGLVQGPGGQHF. The CDR3 bases are TGTGCTAGTGGTTTGGTCCAGGGGCCAGGGGGCCAGCATTTT.

The chain employs TRBV10-3 and TRBJ1-1; TRBD1 is a possible D gene (5 bases). The CDR3 covers 13 residues. Trimming cost V 2 bases and J 5 bases, with 9 bases left between them. Germline V gene sequence: CDR1 ENHRY, CDR2 SYGVKD. The CDR3 nucleotides read TGTGCCATCAGTGAGGGGGCCCAAACTGAAGCTTTCTTT. This gives the protein CAISEGAQTEAFF.

The rearrangement uses TRBV13 and TRBJ2-5, with 10 nucleotides matching TRBD1. Trimming cost V 5 bases and J 5 bases; bases outside gene matches: 8. This CDR3 is 15 amino acids long. In germline, CDR1 is PRHDT, CDR2 FYEKMQ (reference sequence). The CDR3 here is CASSGTGANRETQYF. CDR3 coding DNA: TGTGCCAGCAGCGGGACAGGGGCGAATCGGGAGACCCAGTACTTC.

J is TRBJ1-3 and V is TRBV9; D ambiguous. The CDR3 is 14 residues long. CDR1 and CDR2 (germline): SGDLS, YYNGEE. The V and J ends lost 0 bases and 0 bases respectively, with 4 bases between them. CDR3 bases: TGTGCCAGCAGCGTAGGCAGCTCTGGAAACACCATATATTTT. Its protein is CASSVGSSGNTIYF. Supplemented by reference TRBV9 and TRBJ1-3, the full variable domain reads DSGVTQTPKHLITATGQRVTLRCSPRSGDLSVYWYQQSLDQGLQFLIQYYNGEERAKGNILERFSAQQFPDLHSELNLSSLELGDSALYFCASSVGSSGNTIYFGEGSWLTVV.

Turning to this clone: The sample contains more than one DNA sequence encoding this CDR3. This rearrangement joins TRBV5-1 to TRBJ2-3; D call uncertain. CDR3 length: 12 amino acids. Germline V CDR1 and CDR2: SGHRS, YFSETQ. The V gene lost 0 bases and the J gene lost 5 bases, with 4 bases spanning the gap. Here the CDR3 reads CASSLGGDTQYF. CDR3 coding DNA: TGCGCCAGCAGCTTGGGGGGAGATACGCAGTATTTT.

The chain uses TRBV29-1 and TRBJ2-1, with D possibly being TRBD2 (6 bases). The CDR3 has 13 residues. CDR1 is SQVTM, CDR2 ANQGSEA, per germline. Trimming removed 4 bases from V and 2 bases from J, with 9 bases in between. CDR3 region: CSVGDFAYNEQFF. The CDR3 DNA reads as TGCAGCGTTGGGGACTTCGCCTACAATGAGCAGTTCTTC.